This T cell receptor (beta chain) originates from a study of T cell clonality in common variable immunodeficiency. Study-level points and caveats: Repertoire-complication correlations in CVID were limited by patient heterogeneity. CVID subjects showed higher TCRbeta clonality than healthy controls.

The sample holds a few counts of this clone. Its antigen remains unknown. The observed sequence ends 3 residues before the CDR3 terminus, with the missing tail filled in from the germline J gene. Each donor provided about 5 to 9 ml of heparinized whole blood. The CDR3 is made up of 14 amino acids. Germline loops: CDR1 SEHNR, CDR2 FQNEAQ (reference sequence). Control and CVID samples contributed equal amounts of genomic DNA. Repertoires were generated with immunoSEQ multiplex PCR, while TCRdb's copy carries only in-frame clones and drops some. This repertoire holds some 50,000 clones, and none appear only once.

This chain connects TRBV7-9 to TRBJ1-2; 9 bases are shared with TRBD1. The receptor was derived from a person aged 18 to 70 in good health. The specimen sequenced was peripheral blood mononuclear cells. The CDR3 loop is CASSPRDRAETYTF. Partial CDR3 DNA: TGTGCCAGCAGTCCCCGGGACAGGGCAGAGACC.